This TCR beta chain was sequenced in a study of T-cell memory formation after mild COVID-19. Study in general: Clusters were largely donor specific.

This clonotype turned up a few times. Its target is not known. Via MiXCR, TCRdb re-called the 5' RACE reads, giving one row per CDR3 protein. The sample holds approximately 250,000 distinct CDR3 sequences, approximately 15% seen once. General observations from the study: Clones contracting across day 15 to 85 had a balanced CD4/CD8 profile; later expanding clones leaned CD4+. CD4+ contracting clones were mainly CM and EM; CD8+ ones, EMRA.

This CDR3 spans 17 amino acids. With V trimmed by 0 bases and J by 0 bases, 5 bases remained unmatched. Germline values: CDR1 SEHNR, CDR2 FQNEAQ (reference sequence). The specimen was PBMCs or a T cell subset sorted from them (not recorded which). The TCR originated in an adult woman who had mild COVID-19 (a few samples of this study predate the infection). Cell type and time point are not known. V and J are TRBV7-9 and TRBJ2-4; 7 bases line up with TRBD1. The CDR3 nucleotides read TGTGCCAGCAGCTTAGCGGGACAGCGTTTAGCCAAAAACATTCAGTACTTC. Translating gives CASSLAGQRLAKNIQYF.